This entry lists 10 T cell receptor beta chains sequenced from one sample in a study of blood T cell repertoires in COVID-19. The repertoire was sequenced with immunoSEQ multiplex PCR; TCRdb's copy has only in-frame clones and lacks some. This table holds tens of thousands of clones, about 92% found once. Input material: peripheral blood. The receptors stem from a man aged 55-75 years with acute or convalescent COVID-19.

This chain connects TRBV4-2 to TRBJ2-2; D unclear. Germline assignment: CDR1 LGHNA and CDR2 YNFKEQ. CDR3 length equals 13 residues. V was shortened by 4 bases and J by 5 bases, with 8 bases between the two germline ends. The CDR3 protein is CASSLVETGELFF. CDR3 sequence (DNA): TGTGCCAGCAGCCTGGTTGAGACCGGGGAGCTGTTTTTT.

This clone was observed a single time. CDR3 loop: CAWSVSTGLNQPQHF. The CDR3 DNA follows: TGTGCCTGGAGTGTATCGACAGGCCTCAATCAGCCCCAGCATTTT. The gene calls are TRBV30 and TRBJ1-5; TRBD1 is a possible D gene (6 bases). The V gene's germline CDR1 is GTSNPN and CDR2 SVGIG (reference sequence). The CDR3 is made up of 15 amino acids. V lost 0 bases and J lost 3, with 12 bases in between.

The V call is TRBV18, the J call TRBJ1-1; 7 bases map to TRBD1. With 2 bases clipped from V and 6 bases from J, the junction kept 3 bases outside the gene matches. Germline lookup yields CDR1 KGHSH and CDR2 LQKENI. CDR3 size: 13 residues. The CDR3 DNA reads TGTGCCAGCTCACCAATCAGGGGGTCTGAAGCTTTCTTT. It is translated as CASSPIRGSEAFF.

The genes are TRBV30 and TRBJ1-6; D is perhaps TRBD1 (5 bases). Germline V CDR1 and CDR2: GTSNPN, SVGIG (reference sequence). Trimming left V 2 bases short and J 8 bases short, with 10 bases between. The CDR3 extends over 13 amino acids. Here the CDR3 reads CAWSSGGDSPLHF. The CDR3 coding sequence is TGTGCCTGGAGTTCCGGGGGGGATTCACCCCTCCACTTT.

J is TRBJ1-5 and V is TRBV7-2; D is undetermined. The length of the CDR3 is 15 residues. CDR1 and CDR2 from the germline V gene are SGHTA and FQGNSA. V shed 2 bases and J shed 0 bases, with 8 bases lying between them. The CDR3 reads CASSLSSVSNQPQHF. The CDR3 region has the DNA TGTGCCAGCAGCTTATCGTCCGTTAGCAATCAGCCCCAGCATTTT.

J is TRBJ2-5 and V is TRBV5-1; 9 positions agree with TRBD1. The V and J ends lost 6 bases and 5 bases, in that order; junction bases with no gene match: 11. Germline V gene sequence: CDR1 SGHRS, CDR2 YFSETQ. The CDR3 contains 15 residues. CDR3: CASTLGTGGAETQYF. The CDR3 bases are TGCGCCAGCACCCTGGGTACAGGGGGCGCGGAGACCCAGTACTTC.

The rearrangement joins TRBV5-8 to TRBJ1-1, with 7 bases lining up with TRBD1. The CDR3 has 16 residues. Germline V gives CDR1 SGHTS, CDR2 YDEGEE. Trimming removed 4 bases from V and 1 base from J; junction bases left unmatched: 10. CDR3 in amino acids: CASSVRTGSPNTEAFF. The CDR3, as DNA: TGTGCCAGCAGCGTCCGGACAGGAAGCCCGAACACTGAAGCTTTCTTT.

This chain links TRBV5-4 with TRBJ1-3; 8 nucleotides line up with TRBD1. Losses at the gene ends were 4 bases for V and 2 bases for J; bases not matched to a gene: 8. From germline, CDR1 is SGHNT and CDR2 YYREEE (reference sequence). CDR3 length: 16 amino acids. For the CDR3, the DNA is TGTGCCAGCAGCACCCCTCAGGGGGCGCCTGGAAACACCATATATTTT. Its protein product is CASSTPQGAPGNTIYF.

This chain connects TRBV7-9 to TRBJ1-4, with 8 bases identical to TRBD1. Germline V gene data show CDR1 as SEHNR and CDR2 as FQNEAQ (reference sequence). This CDR3 has 14 residues. The ends lost 5 bases at V and 8 bases at J; junction bases unmatched: 7. The DNA of the CDR3 is TGTGCCAGCAGCCTCGACAGGGGTGGCGAAAAACTGTTTTTT. Translation gives CASSLDRGGEKLFF.

V gene TRBV10-3 combines with J gene TRBJ1-1, with D possibly matching TRBD1 (5 bases). The CDR3 contains 13 residues. V dropped 7 bases and J dropped 0 bases, with 9 bases sitting between them. Germline CDR1 reads ENHRY; CDR2 reads SYGVKD. In DNA, the CDR3 is TGTGCCATCACGGGGGTCATGAACACTGAAGCTTTCTTT. Its translation: CAITGVMNTEAFF.